The TCR beta chain described here comes from a study of blood T cell repertoires in COVID-19. The data were produced by immunoSEQ multiplex PCR, yet TCRdb's version contains in-frame clones alone and is incomplete. Altogether about 200,000 clones are present, approximately 82% being singletons, with the ten largest covering 13%. Germline CDR1 MGHRA, CDR2 YSYEKL. The CDR3 is 16 residues long. The V and J ends lost 0 bases and 0 bases respectively, with 8 bases between them. Sample: peripheral blood. This chain connects TRBV4-1 to TRBJ1-4; D not certain. This sequence originates from a human donor in a cohort sampled during active COVID-19. The CDR3 region is CASSQDAVATNEKLFF. Here the CDR3 DNA reads TGCGCCAGCAGCCAAGACGCGGTGGCAACTAATGAAAAACTGTTTTTT.